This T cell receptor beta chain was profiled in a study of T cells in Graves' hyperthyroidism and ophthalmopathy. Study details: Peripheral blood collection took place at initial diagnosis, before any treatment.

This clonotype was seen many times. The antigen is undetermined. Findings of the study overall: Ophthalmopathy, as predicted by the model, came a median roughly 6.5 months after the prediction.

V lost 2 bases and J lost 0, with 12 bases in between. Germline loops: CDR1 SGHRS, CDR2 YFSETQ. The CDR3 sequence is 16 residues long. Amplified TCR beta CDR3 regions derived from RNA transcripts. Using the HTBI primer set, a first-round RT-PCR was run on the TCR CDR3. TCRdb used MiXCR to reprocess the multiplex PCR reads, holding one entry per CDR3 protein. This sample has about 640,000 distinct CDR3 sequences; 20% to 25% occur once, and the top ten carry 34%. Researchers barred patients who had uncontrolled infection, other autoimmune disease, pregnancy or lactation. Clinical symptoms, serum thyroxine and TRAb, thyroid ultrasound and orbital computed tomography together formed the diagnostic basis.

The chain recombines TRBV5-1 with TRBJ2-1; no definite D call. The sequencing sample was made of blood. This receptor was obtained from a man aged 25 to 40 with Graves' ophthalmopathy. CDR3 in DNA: TGCGCCAGCAGCTTCGGCGATCCCCTCTCCTACAATGAGCAGTTCTTC. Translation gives CASSFGDPLSYNEQFF.